The 27 T cell receptor beta chains below all came from one sample that was sequenced in a study of cytomegalovirus exposure and HLA in healthy donors. A multiplex PCR was run with 60 Vbeta primers and 13 Jbeta primers. Libraries were prepared by immunoSEQ multiplex PCR; TCRdb keeps only in-frame clonotypes and omits some of them. This table has 50,000 to 70,000 clones, over 65% appearing once. What was sequenced was PBMCs. The receptors originated from a man in his forties in good health and CMV-seropositive.

The chain combines TRBV29-1 with TRBJ2-3, with 8 bases lining up with TRBD2. The J segment lost 6 bases and the V segment lost 7 bases, leaving 9 bases of the junction unmatched. The CDR3 contains 13 residues. The germline CDR1 and CDR2 sequences are SQVTM and ANQGSEA. The CDR3 bases are TGCAGCGCTACGCGGACGGGAGGGGATACGCAGTATTTT. Its protein product is CSATRTGGDTQYF.

This chain connects TRBV7-2 to TRBJ1-5; tentatively, D is TRBD1 (5 bases). V lost 1 base and J lost 5, with 6 bases in between. The CDR3 loop spans 13 amino acids. From germline, CDR1 is SGHTA and CDR2 FQGNSA. CDR3 amino acids: CASSLGDYQPQHF. The CDR3 DNA follows: TGTGCCAGCAGCTTAGGGGACTATCAGCCCCAGCATTTT.

V usage is TRBV5-6 and J usage is TRBJ1-1, with TRBD1 matching 7 bases. The CDR3 length is 16 residues. Germline V gene lookup returns CDR1 SGHDT and CDR2 YYEEEE. The ends lost 4 bases at V and 1 base at J; junction bases unmatched: 10. CDR3 nucleotides: TGTGCCAGCAGCACGCTGACAGGGAGATCGAACACTGAAGCTTTCTTT. Translated: CASSTLTGRSNTEAFF. The full variable domain, rest sourced from reference TRBV5-6 and TRBJ1-1, is DAGVTQSPTHLIKTRGQQVTLRCSPKSGHDTVSWYQQALGQGPQFIFQYYEEEERQRGNFPDRFSGHQFPNYSSELNVNALLLGDSALYLCASSTLTGRSNTEAFFGQGTRLTVV.

The J gene is TRBJ2-7, the V gene TRBV5-1, with 7 bases fitting TRBD2. With 4 bases clipped from V and 7 bases from J, the junction kept 11 bases outside the gene matches. The CDR3 is made up of 14 amino acids. Germline-derived CDR1 and CDR2 are SGHRS and YFSETQ. The CDR3 region is CASSPGLDPSEQYF. In DNA form, the CDR3 reads TGCGCCAGCAGCCCCGGACTAGACCCTAGTGAGCAGTACTTC. Variable domain in full (rest from reference TRBV5-1 and TRBJ2-7): KAGVTQTPRYLIKTRGQQVTLSCSPISGHRSVSWYQQTPGQGLQFLFEYFSETQRNKGNFPGRFSGRQFSNSRSEMNVSTLELGDSALYLCASSPGLDPSEQYFGPGTRLTVT.

This clone was observed once. The J gene is TRBJ2-3, the V gene TRBV5-6, with 7 bases aligning to TRBD2. The CDR3 extends over 14 amino acids. Unmatched junction bases numbered 3, after V lost 0 bases and J lost 5 bases. In germline, CDR1 is SGHDT, CDR2 YYEEEE. The CDR3 reads CASSLGGRVDTQYF. The CDR3 DNA reads as TGTGCCAGCAGCTTGGGGGGGAGGGTAGATACGCAGTATTTT.

V gene TRBV7-9 combines with J gene TRBJ1-5, with TRBD1 identical over 9 bases. CDR1 and CDR2 (germline): SEHNR, FQNEAQ (reference sequence). After removal of 5 bases from V and 1 base from J, the junction contained 3 bases not matched to a gene. The CDR3 length is 15 residues. Here the CDR3 reads CASSRTGASNQPQHF. In DNA form, the CDR3 reads TGTGCCAGCAGCAGGACAGGGGCCAGCAATCAGCCCCAGCATTTT.

The gene calls are TRBV4-1 and TRBJ1-4; no reliable D call. Trimming took off 1 base at V and 0 bases at J, with 12 bases between the two ends. The CDR3 length is 17 residues. Germline loops: CDR1 MGHRA, CDR2 YSYEKL. The CDR3 here is CASSQGPQTTTNEKLFF. The CDR3 bases are TGCGCCAGCAGCCAAGGCCCCCAAACAACAACTAATGAAAAACTGTTTTTT.

The chain employs TRBV29-1 and TRBJ2-3; 9 bases agree with TRBD2. CDR1 is SQVTM and CDR2 is ANQGSEA in the germline V gene. CDR3 length: 17 residues. Losses at the gene ends were 3 bases for V and 5 bases for J; bases not matched to a gene: 15. The CDR3 bases are TGCAGCGTTGATACCGCGGCTAGCGGGGTTGGCCGAGATACGCAGTATTTT. Its protein product is CSVDTAASGVGRDTQYF.

This clone was counted only a few times. The genes are TRBV18 and TRBJ1-3; D gene ambiguous. Germline CDR1 is KGHSH and CDR2 is LQKENI. Trimming stripped 8 bases from V and 0 bases from J, with 11 bases between. The CDR3 contains 14 residues. CDR3 DNA sequence: TGTGCCAGCGCTACCGCCCTCTCTGGAAACACCATATATTTT. This encodes CASATALSGNTIYF.

The count of this clone is one. This chain links TRBV5-1 with TRBJ1-1; D gene ambiguous. The V gene lost 4 bases and the J gene lost 2 bases, with 15 bases spanning the gap. This CDR3 is built from 15 residues. Germline-derived CDR1 and CDR2 are SGHRS and YFSETQ. The CDR3 protein is CASSIPRGTNTEAFF. As DNA, the CDR3 is TGCGCCAGCAGCATCCCCCGGGGAACTAACACTGAAGCTTTCTTT.

This clone was observed a single time. This rearrangement joins TRBV7-2 to TRBJ1-4; D remains ambiguous. The CDR3 covers 15 residues. V lost 5 bases, J lost 7 bases, and 17 bases lay in between. The germline V gene has CDR1 SGHTA and CDR2 FQGNSA. CDR3 amino acids: CASSQQPLKGEKLFF. The CDR3 DNA reads as TGTGCCAGCAGCCAACAGCCTTTAAAAGGTGAAAAACTGTTTTTT.

The chain is built from TRBV5-6 and TRBJ1-5; D uncertain. The length of the CDR3 is 13 residues. The germline V and J ends were trimmed by 1 base and 3 bases, with 5 bases remaining between them. CDR1 is SGHDT and CDR2 is YYEEEE in the germline V gene. CDR3 DNA sequence: TGTGCCAGCAGCTTGACAGTCAATCAGCCCCAGCATTTT. Translating it yields CASSLTVNQPQHF. The whole variable domain, filled in from reference TRBV5-6 and TRBJ1-5, reads DAGVTQSPTHLIKTRGQQVTLRCSPKSGHDTVSWYQQALGQGPQFIFQYYEEEERQRGNFPDRFSGHQFPNYSSELNVNALLLGDSALYLCASSLTVNQPQHFGDGTRLSIL.

V and J are TRBV7-9 and TRBJ2-3; maybe TRBD1 (6 bases). CDR3 length: 15 amino acids. The V gene lost 3 bases and the J gene lost 0 bases, with 10 bases spanning the gap. From germline, CDR1 is SEHNR and CDR2 FQNEAQ (reference sequence). This CDR3 is CASSFTGLSTDTQYF. DNA of the CDR3: TGTGCCAGCAGCTTCACAGGGTTGAGCACAGATACGCAGTATTTT. The complete variable domain, with remaining parts taken from reference TRBV7-9 and TRBJ2-3, reads DTGVSQNPRHKITKRGQNVTFRCDPISEHNRLYWYRQTLGQGPEFLTYFQNEAQLEKSRLLSDRFSAERPKGSFSTLEIQRTEQGDSAMYLCASSFTGLSTDTQYFGPGTRLTVL.

Turning to this clone: One end of the junction fails to match germline, which may point to a read error. The chain links TRBV7-7 to TRBJ1-1; unclear D gene. Germline CDR1 reads SSHAT; CDR2 reads FNYEAQ (reference sequence). CDR3 length equals 13 residues. CDR3 amino acids: CASSHGSGTEAFF. DNA of the CDR3: TGTGCTAGCAGCCACGGGTCGGGGACTGAAGCTTTCTTT.

The table lists this clone with a few counts. V and J are TRBV18 and TRBJ1-4; D perhaps matches TRBD1 (5 bases). Germline V gene sequence: CDR1 KGHSH, CDR2 LQKENI. CDR3 length: 17 amino acids. Trimming took 6 bases from V and 1 from J, leaving 18 bases between them. CDR3 nucleotide sequence: TGTGCCAGCTCCCGCCCCGCCGGGACTCAAACTAATGAAAAACTGTTTTTT. This sequence encodes CASSRPAGTQTNEKLFF.

This chain uses TRBV30 with TRBJ2-5; D is unclear. Germline CDR1 and CDR2: GTSNPN and SVGIG (reference sequence). The length of the CDR3 is 11 residues. Trimming removed 4 bases at V and 2 bases at J, with 5 bases between. CDR3 loop: CAWNQQETQYF. CDR3 DNA: TGTGCCTGGAATCAACAAGAGACCCAGTACTTC.

This clone has just one count. This sequence joins TRBV19 and TRBJ2-1; the D gene is possibly TRBD1 (6 bases). Germline-derived CDR1 and CDR2 are LNHDA and SQIVND (reference sequence). This CDR3 is built from 12 residues. Trimming cost V 9 bases and J 9 bases, with 15 bases left between them. This CDR3 is CASQEAGVEQFF. The CDR3 DNA reads TGTGCCAGCCAGGAGGCAGGGGTTGAGCAGTTCTTC.

The J gene is TRBJ1-2, the V gene TRBV9; TRBD1 matches at 7 bases. The CDR3 runs to 14 residues. Germline CDR1 reads SGDLS; CDR2 reads YYNGEE. The V and J ends lost 0 bases and 5 bases, in that order; junction bases with no gene match: 4. As DNA, the CDR3 is TGTGCCAGCAGCGTAGCGCGCAGGGGGTATGGCTACACCTTC. Translated, it gives CASSVARRGYGYTF.

In its sample, this clone was seen once. V gene TRBV7-9 combines with J gene TRBJ1-6, with D uncertain. CDR1 is SEHNR, CDR2 FQNEAQ, per germline (reference sequence). V lost 3 bases and J 14 bases, leaving 14 bases between the germline ends. The CDR3 length is 13 residues. CDR3 bases: TGTGCCAGCAGCTTTGACTTATCCCGGTCCCTCCACTTT. Its translation is CASSFDLSRSLHF. Full variable domain (outside the CDR3, taken from reference TRBV7-9 and TRBJ1-6): DTGVSQNPRHKITKRGQNVTFRCDPISEHNRLYWYRQTLGQGPEFLTYFQNEAQLEKSRLLSDRFSAERPKGSFSTLEIQRTEQGDSAMYLCASSFDLSRSLHFGNGTRLTVT.

This clone was observed a handful of times. This chain joins TRBV6-6 and TRBJ1-1; D remains ambiguous. CDR1 is MNHNY, CDR2 SVGAGI, per germline (reference sequence). The CDR3 extends over 11 amino acids. V shed 6 bases and J shed 7 bases, with 9 bases lying between them. The CDR3 is CASSPEVEAFF. CDR3 DNA: TGTGCCAGCAGCCCCGAGGTTGAAGCTTTCTTT.

The chain employs TRBV30 and TRBJ1-5; a weak D match, TRBD1 (5 bases). CDR1 is GTSNPN and CDR2 is SVGIG in the germline V gene (reference sequence). The CDR3 is 12 amino acids. V was shortened by 5 bases and J by 7 bases, with 12 bases between the two germline ends. The DNA for the CDR3 is TGTGCCTGGGCGACAGACACCCAGCCCCAGCATTTT. It yields the protein CAWATDTQPQHF.

J is TRBJ2-7 and V is TRBV5-1; TRBD2 is a possible D gene (6 bases). The CDR3 extends over 14 amino acids. Germline lookup yields CDR1 SGHRS and CDR2 YFSETQ. V was clipped by 0 bases and J by 5 bases, with 12 bases between them. CDR3 nucleotides: TGCGCCAGCAGCTTGGCGACGGAGGGAGACGAGCAGTACTTC. This sequence encodes CASSLATEGDEQYF.

The count of this clone is one. An end of the junction does not agree with germline; a read error may underlie this. The rearrangement joins TRBV18 to TRBJ2-7, with a possible D match to TRBD2 (6 bases). Per the germline V gene, CDR1 is KGHSH and CDR2 is LQKENI. The CDR3 loop spans 16 amino acids. The CDR3 region has the DNA TGTGCCAGCTCACCACCGGCGCCCGGGGGTTCCTACGAGCAGTGCTTC. As protein: CASSPPAPGGSYEQCF.

The chain uses TRBV10-2 and TRBJ1-5; D is undetermined. The CDR3 has 15 residues. Germline CDR1 WSHSY, CDR2 SAAADI. V lost 3 bases and J 0 bases, leaving 9 bases between the germline ends. CDR3 region: CASSESTYSNQPQHF. For the CDR3, the DNA is TGCGCCAGCAGTGAATCCACTTATAGCAATCAGCCCCAGCATTTT.

This clone was recorded a few times. V usage is TRBV30 and J usage is TRBJ1-6, with D maybe TRBD1 (6 bases). The CDR3 runs to 14 residues. Looked up from germline, CDR1 is GTSNPN and CDR2 is SVGIG (reference sequence). V lost 2 bases to trimming and J lost 4 bases, with 9 bases between them. CDR3 coding DNA: TGTGCCTGGAGTCGACAGGTTTATAATTCACCCCTCCACTTT. It translates to CAWSRQVYNSPLHF.

The V and J genes are TRBV5-6 and TRBJ2-3, with D maybe TRBD2 (6 bases). Germline V CDR1 and CDR2: SGHDT, YYEEEE. There are 14 residues in the CDR3. Trimming took off 6 bases at V and 0 bases at J, with 11 bases between the two ends. The CDR3 nucleotides read TGTGCCAGCAATCGGAGGGGTAGCACAGATACGCAGTATTTT. Its translation: CASNRRGSTDTQYF.

The gene calls are TRBV5-1 and TRBJ2-5; 8 positions match TRBD2. The CDR3 consists of 14 residues. V lost 4 bases, J lost 1 base, and 3 bases stayed unmatched. Looked up from germline, CDR1 is SGHRS and CDR2 is YFSETQ. The CDR3 here is CASSLGLAQETQYF. In DNA, the CDR3 is TGCGCCAGCAGCCTCGGACTAGCCCAAGAGACCCAGTACTTC.